These 24 T cell receptor beta chains share one sample of origin, sequenced in a study of shared clonotypes between healthy human individuals. The assay was immunoSEQ multiplex PCR, and TCRdb's table has in-frame clones only and misses some. The data show 1.5 million to 2.5 million clones, over 85% seen once. Naive CD8 populations comprised CD45RO-negative cells positively selected for CCR7, excluding terminally differentiated effector memory CD45RA+ cells. The sequencing input was naive CD8+ T cells sorted from blood. These receptors originate from a man younger than 30 in good health.

This rearrangement joins TRBV2 to TRBJ1-4; D remains ambiguous. The CDR3 contains 14 residues. Trimming cost V 1 base and J 5 bases, with 8 bases left between them. Germline CDR1 reads SNHLY; CDR2 reads FYNNEI. CDR3: CASSEVTQNEKLFF. The DNA for the CDR3 is TGTGCCAGCAGTGAAGTGACACAGAATGAAAAACTGTTTTTT.

This chain joins TRBV10-1 and TRBJ2-7; D gene unclear. Trimming shortened V by 2 bases and J by 3 bases, and 8 bases separated the two germline ends. This CDR3 is built from 13 residues. The germline CDR1 and CDR2 sequences are WNHNN and SYGVQD (reference sequence). Here the CDR3 reads CASSENSGYEQYF. The CDR3, as DNA: TGCGCCAGCAGTGAGAATTCCGGCTACGAGCAGTACTTC.

The chain uses TRBV7-9 and TRBJ1-1, with D possibly being TRBD1 (6 bases). The CDR3 runs to 16 residues. Germline V lookup: CDR1 SEHNR, CDR2 FQNEAQ (reference sequence). The V end was cut by 3 bases, the J end by 1 base, with 15 bases between. The CDR3 DNA is TGTGCCAGCAGCTTCCGCAGGGGTGGGGAGAACACTGAAGCTTTCTTT. Encoded protein: CASSFRRGGENTEAFF.

For this clone: This CDR3 is also generated by other DNA sequences in the sample. V and J are TRBV6-6 and TRBJ2-5, with TRBD1 matching over 7 bases. Trimming took 5 bases from V and 1 from J; bases not matched to a gene: 1. The CDR3 contains 13 residues. Per the germline V gene, CDR1 is MNHNY and CDR2 is SVGAGI (reference sequence). CDR3 nucleotide sequence: TGTGCCAGCAGTCGGGACAGCCAAGAGACCCAGTACTTC. Translating it yields CASSRDSQETQYF.

The table lists this clone with a few counts. Additional DNA sequences in this sample encode the identical CDR3. The J gene is TRBJ2-2, the V gene TRBV13, with D unclear. This CDR3 is built from 11 residues. The V and J ends lost 5 bases and 4 bases respectively, with 2 bases between them. Germline V lookup: CDR1 PRHDT, CDR2 FYEKMQ (reference sequence). The CDR3 reads CASSITGELFF. CDR3 DNA: TGTGCCAGCAGCATCACCGGGGAGCTGTTTTTT.

The chain joins TRBV6-4 to TRBJ2-2; 9 nucleotides line up with TRBD1. This CDR3 contains 15 residues. J gave up 8 bases and V 5 bases, and 9 bases lay outside the gene matches. CDR1 and CDR2 (germline): MRHNA, SNTAGT. Here the CDR3 reads CASSPGQGIRGELFF. CDR3 DNA: TGTGCCAGCAGTCCGGGACAGGGTATCCGTGGGGAGCTGTTTTTT.

The rearrangement joins TRBV7-9 to TRBJ1-6, with D hard to call. Per the germline V gene, CDR1 is SEHNR and CDR2 is FQNEAQ (reference sequence). V lost 2 bases to trimming and J lost 0 bases, with 2 bases between them. CDR3 size: 14 residues. CDR3 protein: CASSLSSYNSPLHF. CDR3 sequence (DNA): TGTGCCAGCAGCTTAAGCTCCTATAATTCACCCCTCCACTTT.

The rearrangement links TRBV11-2 to TRBJ2-7, with TRBD1 matching 9 bases. The germline CDR1 and CDR2 sequences are SGHAT and FQNNGV. V was clipped by 6 bases and J by 6 bases; unmatched bases: 6. The CDR3 sequence is 13 residues long. CDR3 DNA: TGTGCCAGCAGTCGGACAGGGGCGGCCGAGCAGTACTTC. It yields the protein CASSRTGAAEQYF.

The rearrangement joins TRBV11-2 to TRBJ1-4; D gene unclear. The CDR3 contains 15 residues. V gave up 0 bases and J gave up 4 bases, with 9 bases separating them. Germline assignment: CDR1 SGHAT and CDR2 FQNNGV. CDR3 nucleotides: TGTGCCAGCAGCTTAGATGCGGGGTTTAATGAAAAACTGTTTTTT. It yields the protein CASSLDAGFNEKLFF.

V is TRBV11-2 and J is TRBJ1-1, with a tentative D call TRBD1 (6 bases). Looked up from germline, CDR1 is SGHAT and CDR2 is FQNNGV. V shed 0 bases and J shed 3 bases, with 14 bases lying between them. The length of the CDR3 is 16 residues. CDR3 sequence reads: CASSLDMAGEDTEAFF. The CDR3 DNA follows: TGTGCCAGCAGCTTAGATATGGCAGGGGAGGACACTGAAGCTTTCTTT.

Comment on this clone: A read error may account for a junction end that differs from germline. V usage is TRBV7-9 and J usage is TRBJ2-5; D is perhaps TRBD2 (5 bases). The CDR3 covers 16 residues. Germline V lookup: CDR1 SEHNR, CDR2 FQNEAQ (reference sequence). As DNA, the CDR3 is TGTGCCGGCAGCACCCCACGGGGAAAGGGCCAAGAGACCCAGTACTTC. It is translated as CAGSTPRGKGQETQYF. The full variable domain, rest sourced from reference TRBV7-9 and TRBJ2-5, is DTGVSQNPRHKITKRGQNVTFRCDPISEHNRLYWYRQTLGQGPEFLTYFQNEAQLEKSRLLSDRFSAERPKGSFSTLEIQRTEQGDSAMYLCAGSTPRGKGQETQYFGPGTRLLVL.

The V call is TRBV6-6, the J call TRBJ2-7; D possibly corresponds to TRBD1 (6 bases). The length of the CDR3 is 14 residues. The V end lost 7 bases, the J end lost 0 bases, and 13 bases lay between the germline ends. Per the germline V gene, CDR1 is MNHNY and CDR2 is SVGAGI (reference sequence). The CDR3 loop reads CASTSGTSSYEQYF. The CDR3 bases are TGTGCCAGCACCTCGGGGACAAGCTCCTACGAGCAGTACTTC.

The chain couples TRBV27 to TRBJ1-5, with 7 bases identical to TRBD1. CDR1 is MNHEY, CDR2 SMNVEV, per germline (reference sequence). Unmatched junction bases numbered 4, after V lost 5 bases and J lost 3 bases. The CDR3 sequence is 14 residues long. CDR3 sequence: CASSLRGHNQPQHF. Written as DNA, the CDR3 is TGTGCCAGCAGTCTTAGGGGGCACAATCAGCCCCAGCATTTT.

DNA for the CDR3: TGTGCCAGCAGCTTAGTACGGGGTTTCGGGGAGCTGTTTTTT. Its translation: CASSLVRGFGELFF. This chain connects TRBV11-2 to TRBJ2-2; tentatively, D is TRBD2 (5 bases). V was shortened by 1 base and J by 7 bases, with 10 bases between the two germline ends. Germline V gives CDR1 SGHAT, CDR2 FQNNGV. The CDR3 length is 14 residues.

V and J are TRBV28 and TRBJ2-5, with D hard to call. The CDR3 loop spans 13 amino acids. Trimming left V 7 bases short and J 4 bases short, with 13 bases between. The germline V gene encodes CDR1 MDHEN and CDR2 SYDVKM. CDR3 bases: TGTGCCAGCAATACACCGGCCGGAGAGACCCAGTACTTC. It is translated as CASNTPAGETQYF.

The J gene is TRBJ2-2, the V gene TRBV13; D is possibly TRBD2 (5 bases). Germline V gene lookup returns CDR1 PRHDT and CDR2 FYEKMQ (reference sequence). V was trimmed by 2 bases and J by 4 bases, leaving 14 bases between them. This CDR3 region has 16 residues. Here the CDR3 reads CASSLSPGDGTGELFF. For the CDR3, the DNA is TGTGCCAGCAGCTTATCGCCCGGGGATGGCACCGGGGAGCTGTTTTTT.

This clone was observed a few times. The chain carries TRBV5-1 and TRBJ1-2; D might be TRBD1 (5 bases). The germline V gene encodes CDR1 SGHRS and CDR2 YFSETQ. The V end lost 6 bases, the J end lost 6 bases, and 12 bases lay between the germline ends. There are 12 residues in the CDR3. The CDR3 sequence: CASTWEGDGYTF. CDR3 bases: TGCGCCAGCACCTGGGAAGGGGATGGCTACACCTTC.

The chain combines TRBV4-3 with TRBJ2-7; D uncertain. V was pared by 1 base and J by 4 bases, with 8 bases between. The CDR3 extends over 13 amino acids. CDR1 and CDR2 from the germline V gene are LGHNA and YSLEER. As DNA, the CDR3 is TGCGCCAGCAGCCAAGGGTTTGGGTACGAGCAGTACTTC. This codes for CASSQGFGYEQYF.

This clone was recorded once. The chain employs TRBV5-6 and TRBJ2-7, with TRBD1 as a possible D gene (5 bases). V lost 3 bases and J 6 bases, leaving 13 bases between the germline ends. The V gene's germline CDR1 is SGHDT and CDR2 YYEEEE. This CDR3 has 13 residues. CDR3 in DNA: TGTGCCAGCAGCTGGGGCAGGGCAGCCGAGCAGTACTTC. This sequence encodes CASSWGRAAEQYF.

V and J are TRBV7-9 and TRBJ1-4; 11 nucleotides agree with TRBD1. Germline assignment: CDR1 SEHNR and CDR2 FQNEAQ (reference sequence). The CDR3 is made up of 15 amino acids. V lost 4 bases, J lost 5 bases, and 3 bases stayed unmatched. The CDR3 nucleotides are TGTGCCAGCAGCTGGGGACAGGGGGGAAATGAAAAACTGTTTTTT. Translating it yields CASSWGQGGNEKLFF.

The rearrangement joins TRBV4-1 to TRBJ2-7; 8 positions agree with TRBD2. J lost 0 bases, V lost 4 bases, and 5 bases had no gene match. Germline-derived CDR1 and CDR2 are MGHRA and YSYEKL. The CDR3 covers 15 residues. This CDR3 is CASSPVAGSSYEQYF. CDR3 in DNA: TGCGCCAGCAGCCCGGTAGCGGGGAGCTCCTACGAGCAGTACTTC.

Comment on this clone: Different DNA sequences within this sample yield the same CDR3. The V and J genes are TRBV28 and TRBJ2-7; D remains ambiguous. This CDR3 is 12 amino acids long. Trimming left V 3 bases short and J 3 bases short, with 6 bases between. Germline V CDR1 and CDR2: MDHEN, SYDVKM. This chain's CDR3 is CASSFRRYEQYF. The CDR3 nucleotides are TGTGCCAGCAGTTTCCGACGCTACGAGCAGTACTTC. Full variable domain (outside the CDR3, taken from reference TRBV28 and TRBJ2-7): DVKVTQSSRYLVKRTGEKVFLECVQDMDHENMFWYRQDPGLGLRLIYFSYDVKMKEKGDIPEGYSVSREKKERFSLILESASTNQTSMYLCASSFRRYEQYFGPGTRLTVT.

The V and J genes are TRBV6-5 and TRBJ1-1; 7 bases are a match to TRBD1. Germline CDR1 is MNHEY and CDR2 is SVGAGI. V trimming: 5 bases; J trimming: 6 bases; junction bases outside the gene matches: 0. The CDR3 runs to 11 residues. The CDR3 protein is CASSQGAEAFF. For the CDR3, the DNA is TGTGCCAGCAGTCAGGGGGCTGAAGCTTTCTTT.

The rearrangement joins TRBV7-6 to TRBJ1-6, with D maybe TRBD1 (5 bases). The germline V and J ends were trimmed by 1 base and 3 bases, with 7 bases remaining between them. The CDR3 has 15 residues. In germline, CDR1 is SGHVS, CDR2 FNYEAQ. The CDR3 reads CASSLVGDYNSPLHF. The CDR3 nucleotides read TGTGCCAGCAGCTTAGTGGGGGACTATAATTCACCCCTCCACTTT.